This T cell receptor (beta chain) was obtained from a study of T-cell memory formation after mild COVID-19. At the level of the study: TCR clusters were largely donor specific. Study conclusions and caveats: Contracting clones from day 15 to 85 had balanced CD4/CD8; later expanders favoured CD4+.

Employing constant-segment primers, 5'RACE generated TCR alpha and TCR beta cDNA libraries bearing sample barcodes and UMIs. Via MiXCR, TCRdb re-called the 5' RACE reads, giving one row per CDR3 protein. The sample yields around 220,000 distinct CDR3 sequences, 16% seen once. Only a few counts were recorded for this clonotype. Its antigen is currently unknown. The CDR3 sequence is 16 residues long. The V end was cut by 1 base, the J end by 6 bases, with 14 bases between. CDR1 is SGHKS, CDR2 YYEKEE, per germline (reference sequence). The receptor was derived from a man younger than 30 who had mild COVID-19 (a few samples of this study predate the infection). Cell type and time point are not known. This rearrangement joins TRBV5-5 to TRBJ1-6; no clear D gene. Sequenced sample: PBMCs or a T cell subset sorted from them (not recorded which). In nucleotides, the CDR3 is TGTGCCAGCAGCTTGTTGGGCGGGAGCGGTAATTCACCCCTCCACTTT. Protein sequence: CASSLLGGSGNSPLHF.